These 26 T cell receptor beta chains originate from one sample sequenced in a study of a mutant IDH1 vaccine in newly diagnosed glioma (dated by TCRdb to the early 2020s). The time point label, read with the paper, signifies: week 11, during vaccination. Each vaccine dose, consisting of 300 ug of a 20-mer mutant IDH1 peptide in Montanide, was administered subcutaneously with topical imiquimod. Their recognized antigens are unknown. The library was built by means of the immunoSEQ multiplex PCR assay. Sourced from immuneACCESS, this table was stored by TCRdb with only in-frame sequences that have V and J called. A share of the clones is absent; for the studies checked, an unresolved V gene accounts for under half, and the remainder has no known explanation. This sample comprises under 55,000 clones, 90% to 95% of them detected only once. The ten largest make up about 2.4% of the sample. Material: PBMCs, obtained from a glioma patient whose treatment included an IDH1 peptide vaccine. The receptors here all came from a man in his forties or fifties with glioma.

The chain has TRBV11-2 and TRBJ2-3, with 10 nucleotides matching TRBD2. J was trimmed by 1 base and V by 5 bases; bases with no gene match: 6. CDR3 size: 16 residues. Per germline, CDR1 SGHAT and CDR2 FQNNGV. This CDR3 is CASSRRTSGGTDTQYF. In nucleotides, the CDR3 is TGTGCCAGCAGCCGCCGGACTAGCGGAGGCACAGATACGCAGTATTTT. Variable domain in full (rest from reference TRBV11-2 and TRBJ2-3): EAGVAQSPRYKIIEKRQSVAFWCNPISGHATLYWYQQILGQGPKLLIQFQNNGVVDDSQLPKDRFSAERLKGVDSTLKIQPAKLEDSAVYLCASSRRTSGGTDTQYFGPGTRLTVL.

The chain links TRBV28 to TRBJ1-2; no reliable D call. The V end lost 1 base, the J end lost 4 bases, and 4 bases lay between the germline ends. The CDR3 is 12 residues long. Germline V CDR1 and CDR2: MDHEN, SYDVKM. CDR3 DNA: TGTGCCAGCAGTTTATTAGCCTATGGCTACACCTTC. Residues: CASSLLAYGYTF.

The gene calls are TRBV6-1 and TRBJ1-1; no firm D call. The ends were cut back, 8 bases at V and 4 bases at J, with 17 bases in the middle. Germline V lookup: CDR1 MNHNS, CDR2 SASEGT. The CDR3 totals 14 residues. In DNA, the CDR3 is TGTGCCAGCCTTTCCCCAGGAACAGTCACTGAAGCTTTCTTT. Encoded protein: CASLSPGTVTEAFF.

The V gene is TRBV10-1, the J gene TRBJ1-1; maybe TRBD1 (5 bases). V lost 6 bases, J lost 1 base, and 21 bases lay in between. This CDR3 is 17 amino acids long. Looked up from germline, CDR1 is WNHNN and CDR2 is SYGVQD (reference sequence). This chain's CDR3 is CASRGRTGPATNTEAFF. Written as DNA, the CDR3 is TGCGCCAGCAGGGGGCGTACGGGGCCGGCGACGAACACTGAAGCTTTCTTT.

A remark on this clone: Other DNA sequences in this sample translate to the same CDR3. The V gene is TRBV29-1, the J gene TRBJ1-2; D uncertain. CDR1 and CDR2 from the germline V gene are SQVTM and ANQGSEA. Trimming shortened V by 2 bases and J by 2 bases, and 9 bases separated the two germline ends. This CDR3 has 13 residues. CDR3 region: CSVEQTRNYGYTF. The CDR3 nucleotides are TGCAGCGTTGAACAGACCCGGAACTATGGCTACACCTTC.

J is TRBJ1-5 and V is TRBV4-3, with a possible D match to TRBD1 (5 bases). Germline V CDR1 and CDR2: LGHNA, YSLEER. This CDR3 spans 14 amino acids. V gave up 8 bases and J gave up 4 bases, with 15 bases separating them. The DNA of the CDR3 is TGCGCCAGCTCCCACGGGGGGGGAAATCAGCCCCAGCATTTT. The encoded protein is CASSHGGGNQPQHF.

The chain employs TRBV14 and TRBJ2-1, with 10 nucleotides matching TRBD1. V lost 5 bases and J lost 8; bases outside the gene matches: 12. The V gene's germline CDR1 is SGHDN and CDR2 FVKESK. This CDR3 has 16 amino acids. CDR3 sequence: CASSLTDRGVLHEQFF. As DNA, the CDR3 is TGTGCCAGCAGCTTAACGGACAGGGGGGTCTTACATGAGCAGTTCTTC.

This rearrangement joins TRBV5-1 to TRBJ2-7; 8 bases line up with TRBD1. CDR1 and CDR2 from the germline V gene are SGHRS and YFSETQ. V gave up 0 bases and J gave up 3 bases; unmatched junction bases: 5. CDR3 length equals 15 residues. CDR3 coding DNA: TGCGCCAGCAGCTTGGGGGCGGGACAGGTCTACGAGCAGTACTTC. The encoded protein is CASSLGAGQVYEQYF.

This sequence joins TRBV5-1 and TRBJ2-7; 10 nucleotides align to TRBD1. The V gene's germline CDR1 is SGHRS and CDR2 YFSETQ. This CDR3 contains 14 residues. Unmatched junction bases numbered 2, after V lost 0 bases and J lost 5 bases. CDR3 coding DNA: TGCGCCAGCAGCTTGGCCGGGACAGGGGACGAGCAGTACTTC. Protein product: CASSLAGTGDEQYF.

The genes are TRBV9 and TRBJ2-1, with TRBD2 as a possible D gene (6 bases). Trimming removed 3 bases at V and 2 bases at J, with 15 bases between. The CDR3 consists of 16 residues. Per the germline V gene, CDR1 is SGDLS and CDR2 is YYNGEE. The CDR3 loop reads CASSGLRTGAYNEQFF. The DNA of the CDR3 is TGTGCCAGCAGCGGCCTGCGAACGGGAGCCTACAATGAGCAGTTCTTC.

The gene calls are TRBV27 and TRBJ1-2; TRBD1 aligns across 8 bases. Per germline, CDR1 MNHEY and CDR2 SMNVEV (reference sequence). Trimming at V came to 3 bases and at J to 0 bases, leaving 9 bases not matched to a gene. The CDR3 consists of 17 residues. The CDR3 nucleotides read TGTGCCAGCAGTTTGACAGGGGAAGAGCCTACTAACTATGGCTACACCTTC. Translated: CASSLTGEEPTNYGYTF.

The chain combines TRBV2 with TRBJ1-5; D ambiguous. CDR1 SNHLY and CDR2 FYNNEI come from the germline V gene. Trimming cost V 10 bases and J 3 bases, with 7 bases left between them. The CDR3 covers 11 residues. CDR3 amino acids: CATGDNQPQHF. The CDR3 region has the DNA TGTGCCACCGGGGACAATCAGCCCCAGCATTTT.

The V call is TRBV14, the J call TRBJ2-1; 9 bases agree with TRBD2. Looked up from germline, CDR1 is SGHDN and CDR2 is FVKESK. V lost 1 base to trimming and J lost 9 bases; unmatched junction nucleotides: 13. The CDR3 contains 17 residues. The CDR3 spells CASSQVEEWRGGTEQFF. The CDR3 bases are TGTGCCAGCAGCCAAGTTGAGGAGTGGCGGGGGGGCACTGAGCAGTTCTTC. The entire variable domain, with the rest obtained from reference TRBV14 and TRBJ2-1, is as follows: EAGVTQFPSHSVIEKGQTVTLRCDPISGHDNLYWYRRVMGKEIKFLLHFVKESKQDESGMPNNRFLAERTGGTYSTLKVQPAELEDSGVYFCASSQVEEWRGGTEQFFGPGTRLTVL.

This chain joins TRBV7-9 and TRBJ1-4; D is unresolved. CDR3 size: 13 residues. Deletions cut 2 bases from V and 6 bases from J, with 7 bases between. Germline loops: CDR1 SEHNR, CDR2 FQNEAQ (reference sequence). The CDR3 nucleotides read TGTGCCAGCAGCTTACCGCCAGATGAAAAACTGTTTTTT. Protein sequence: CASSLPPDEKLFF.

The V gene is TRBV5-1, the J gene TRBJ2-2; the D gene is possibly TRBD1 (6 bases). V was clipped by 4 bases and J by 6 bases, with 16 bases between them. The CDR3 spans 15 residues. Germline V gives CDR1 SGHRS, CDR2 YFSETQ. The CDR3, as DNA: TGCGCCAGCAGCAAAGACCCAGGGGTGGCCGGGGAGCTGTTTTTT. Its translation: CASSKDPGVAGELFF.

The genes are TRBV29-1 and TRBJ1-2; weak D call: TRBD1 (6 bases). V was shortened by 6 bases and J by 3 bases, with 14 bases between the two germline ends. The germline V gene encodes CDR1 SQVTM and CDR2 ANQGSEA. This CDR3 is 13 amino acids long. The CDR3 is CSVSSRGDYGYTF. The CDR3 DNA reads as TGCAGCGTGTCCTCCAGGGGTGACTATGGCTACACCTTC.

The V call is TRBV5-4, the J call TRBJ1-2, with TRBD1 matching 7 bases. V lost 1 base and J lost 10; bases outside the gene matches: 13. There are 15 residues in the CDR3. Germline V gives CDR1 SGHNT, CDR2 YYREEE (reference sequence). Here the CDR3 reads CASSLRSSRGVDYTF. Here the CDR3 DNA reads TGTGCCAGCAGCTTGCGCTCCTCCAGGGGGGTTGACTACACCTTC.

The V call is TRBV2, the J call TRBJ1-1; D gene ambiguous. The V gene's germline CDR1 is SNHLY and CDR2 FYNNEI. The ends were cut back, 6 bases at V and 2 bases at J, with 19 bases in the middle. This CDR3 is built from 16 residues. The CDR3 spells CASSLSLQGLNTEAFF. The CDR3 DNA is TGTGCCAGCAGCTTATCCCTCCAAGGACTCAACACTGAAGCTTTCTTT.

The chain uses TRBV6-1 and TRBJ1-1; D not certain. The CDR3 spans 13 residues. The V gene's germline CDR1 is MNHNS and CDR2 SASEGT. Trimming stripped 2 bases from V and 4 bases from J, with 8 bases between. The CDR3 DNA follows: TGTGCCAGCAGTGAACCTTTTGCCACTGAAGCTTTCTTT. Translation: CASSEPFATEAFF.

V usage is TRBV18 and J usage is TRBJ2-3, with 12 bases lining up with TRBD1. The CDR3 covers 15 residues. The germline CDR1 and CDR2 sequences are KGHSH and LQKENI. With V trimmed by 5 bases and J by 4 bases, 4 bases remained unmatched. The CDR3 loop is CASSRDRGLADTQYF. The CDR3 coding sequence is TGTGCCAGCTCAAGGGACAGGGGGCTCGCAGATACGCAGTATTTT.

In nucleotides, the CDR3 is TGTGCCAGCAGCTTAGGTCACAGGGTTGCCAAAAACATTCAGTACTTC. Protein product: CASSLGHRVAKNIQYF. The rearrangement uses TRBV7-3 and TRBJ2-4; maybe TRBD1 (6 bases). The CDR3 has 16 amino acids. Trimming pared 2 bases from V and 1 base from J, leaving 12 bases between. The V gene's germline CDR1 is SGHTA and CDR2 FQGTGA.

Details on this clone: Distinct nucleotide sequences in the sample also encode this CDR3. This chain joins TRBV2 and TRBJ2-5; D gene unclear. Trimming took off 3 bases at V and 2 bases at J, with 1 base between the two ends. CDR1 is SNHLY, CDR2 FYNNEI, per germline. The length of the CDR3 is 11 residues. Here the CDR3 reads CASSDQETQYF. In DNA form, the CDR3 reads TGTGCCAGCAGTGATCAAGAGACCCAGTACTTC. Together with reference TRBV2 and TRBJ2-5, the CDR3 gives the full variable domain: EPEVTQTPSHQVTQMGQEVILRCVPISNHLYFYWYRQILGQKVEFLVSFYNNEISEKSEIFDDQFSVERPDGSNFTLKIRSTKLEDSAMYFCASSDQETQYFGPGTRLLVL.

This chain connects TRBV10-3 to TRBJ1-5; D gene ambiguous. The CDR3 is 12 residues long. Trimming stripped 6 bases from V and 6 bases from J, with 9 bases between. Germline V gives CDR1 ENHRY, CDR2 SYGVKD. The CDR3 DNA sequence: TGTGCCATCAGCGACGGGAGTCAGCCCCAGCATTTT. Amino acids: CAISDGSQPQHF.

The rearrangement links TRBV5-1 to TRBJ2-5, with TRBD1 matching over 8 bases. Germline V CDR1 and CDR2: SGHRS, YFSETQ. J gave up 6 bases and V 2 bases, and 9 bases lay outside the gene matches. This CDR3 comprises 15 residues. The CDR3: CASSFSDRGFKTQYF. The CDR3 bases are TGCGCCAGCAGCTTCAGCGACAGGGGTTTTAAGACCCAGTACTTC.

V gene TRBV9 combines with J gene TRBJ1-1; no reliable D call. The CDR3 covers 14 residues. The V end lost 3 bases, the J end lost 0 bases, and 9 bases lay between the germline ends. Germline V gene data show CDR1 as SGDLS and CDR2 as YYNGEE. Here the CDR3 DNA reads TGTGCCAGCAGCGAGAGGGAGTTGAACACTGAAGCTTTCTTT. Translated, it gives CASSERELNTEAFF.

To note about this clone: One end of the junction fails to match germline, which may point to a read error. The J gene is TRBJ2-7, the V gene TRBV7-7; D gene unclear. Germline V gene lookup returns CDR1 SSHAT and CDR2 FNYEAQ (reference sequence). This CDR3 has 14 amino acids. CDR3 protein: CASSPSDDPYEQYF. CDR3 DNA: TGTGCTAGCAGCCCCTCGGACGATCCCTACGAGCAGTACTTC.